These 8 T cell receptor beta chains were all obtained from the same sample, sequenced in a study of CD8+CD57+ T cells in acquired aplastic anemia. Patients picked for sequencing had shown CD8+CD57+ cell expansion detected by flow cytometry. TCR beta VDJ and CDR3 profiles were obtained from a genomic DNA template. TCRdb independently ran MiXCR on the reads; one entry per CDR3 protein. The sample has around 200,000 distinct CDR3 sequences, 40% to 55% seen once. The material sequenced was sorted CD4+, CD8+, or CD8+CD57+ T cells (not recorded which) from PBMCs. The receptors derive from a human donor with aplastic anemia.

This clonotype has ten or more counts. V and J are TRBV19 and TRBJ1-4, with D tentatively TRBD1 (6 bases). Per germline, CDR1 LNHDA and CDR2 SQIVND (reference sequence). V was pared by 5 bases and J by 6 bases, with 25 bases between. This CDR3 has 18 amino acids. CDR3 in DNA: TGTGCCAGTAGTTTAATCGTCATCGGGACACAACCTTATGAAAAACTGTTTTTT. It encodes CASSLIVIGTQPYEKLFF.

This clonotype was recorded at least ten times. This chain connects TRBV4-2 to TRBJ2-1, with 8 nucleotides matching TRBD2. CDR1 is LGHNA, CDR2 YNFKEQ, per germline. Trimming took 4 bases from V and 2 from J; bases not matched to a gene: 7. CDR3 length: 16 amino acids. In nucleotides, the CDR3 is TGTGCCAGCAGCCTAACCCCTAGCGGGCCCTACAATGAGCAGTTCTTC. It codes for CASSLTPSGPYNEQFF.

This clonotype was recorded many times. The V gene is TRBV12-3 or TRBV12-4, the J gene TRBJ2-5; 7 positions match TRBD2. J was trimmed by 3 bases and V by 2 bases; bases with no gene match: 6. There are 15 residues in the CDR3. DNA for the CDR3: TGTGCCAGCAGTTTACCGGGACTACCAAAAGAGACCCAGTACTTC. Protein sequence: CASSLPGLPKETQYF.

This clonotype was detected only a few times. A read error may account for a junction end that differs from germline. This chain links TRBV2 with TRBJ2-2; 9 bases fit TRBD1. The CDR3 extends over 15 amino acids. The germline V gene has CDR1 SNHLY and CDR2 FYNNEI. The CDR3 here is CASREGTGRTGELFF. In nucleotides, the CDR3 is TGTGCCAGCAGGGAAGGGACAGGGCGAACCGGGGAGCTGTTTTTT. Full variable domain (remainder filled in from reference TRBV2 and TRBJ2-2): EPEVTQTPSHQVTQMGQEVILRCVPISNHLYFYWYRQILGQKVEFLVSFYNNEISEKSEIFDDQFSVERPDGSNFTLKIRSTKLEDSAMYFCASREGTGRTGELFFGEGSRLTVL.

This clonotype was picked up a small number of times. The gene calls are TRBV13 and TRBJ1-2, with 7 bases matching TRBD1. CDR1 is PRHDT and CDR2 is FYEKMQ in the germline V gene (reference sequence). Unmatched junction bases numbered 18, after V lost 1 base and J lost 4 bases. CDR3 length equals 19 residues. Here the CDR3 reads CASSLALREETGPCYGYTF. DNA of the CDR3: TGTGCCAGCAGCTTAGCCCTAAGGGAGGAGACAGGGCCTTGCTATGGCTACACCTTC.

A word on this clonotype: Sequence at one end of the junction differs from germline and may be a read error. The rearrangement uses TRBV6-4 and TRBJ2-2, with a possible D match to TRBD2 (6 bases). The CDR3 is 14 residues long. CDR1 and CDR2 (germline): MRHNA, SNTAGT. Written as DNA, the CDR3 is TGTGCCAGCACACCTAGCGCGAACGCCGGGGAGCTGTTTTTT. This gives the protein CASTPSANAGELFF.

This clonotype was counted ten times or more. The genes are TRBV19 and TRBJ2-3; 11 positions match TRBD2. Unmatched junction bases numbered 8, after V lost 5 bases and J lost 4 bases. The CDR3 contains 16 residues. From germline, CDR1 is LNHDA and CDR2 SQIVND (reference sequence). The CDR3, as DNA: TGTGCCAGTAGTGGGTGGACTAGCGGGCGGGCAGATACGCAGTATTTT. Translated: CASSGWTSGRADTQYF.

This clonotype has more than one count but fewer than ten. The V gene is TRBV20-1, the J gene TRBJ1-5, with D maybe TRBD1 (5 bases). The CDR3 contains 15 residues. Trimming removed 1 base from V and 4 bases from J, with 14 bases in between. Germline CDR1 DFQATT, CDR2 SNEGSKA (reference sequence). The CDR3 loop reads CSARGPGLMNQPQHF. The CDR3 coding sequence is TGCAGTGCTAGAGGCCCGGGACTGATGAATCAGCCCCAGCATTTT.